This TCR beta chain was obtained from a study of shared clonotypes between healthy human individuals. Here immunoSEQ multiplex PCR was the method, and the copy in TCRdb shows in-frame clones only, minus some. Found here are roughly 1 million clones, about 77% of them singletons; the top ten hold about 1.5%. In germline, CDR1 is SGHTA, CDR2 FQGNSA. The V gene lost 6 bases and the J gene lost 3 bases, with 9 bases spanning the gap. The CDR3 is 12 amino acids. J is TRBJ2-7 and V is TRBV7-2; no definite D call. This TCR was recovered from a man in his late teens or twenties in good health. Sequencing input: memory CD4+ T cells sorted from blood. Subset: CD45RA-negative fraction. This chain's CDR3 is CASSAQLYEQYF. The CDR3 DNA sequence: TGTGCCAGCAGTGCCCAGCTCTACGAGCAGTACTTC.